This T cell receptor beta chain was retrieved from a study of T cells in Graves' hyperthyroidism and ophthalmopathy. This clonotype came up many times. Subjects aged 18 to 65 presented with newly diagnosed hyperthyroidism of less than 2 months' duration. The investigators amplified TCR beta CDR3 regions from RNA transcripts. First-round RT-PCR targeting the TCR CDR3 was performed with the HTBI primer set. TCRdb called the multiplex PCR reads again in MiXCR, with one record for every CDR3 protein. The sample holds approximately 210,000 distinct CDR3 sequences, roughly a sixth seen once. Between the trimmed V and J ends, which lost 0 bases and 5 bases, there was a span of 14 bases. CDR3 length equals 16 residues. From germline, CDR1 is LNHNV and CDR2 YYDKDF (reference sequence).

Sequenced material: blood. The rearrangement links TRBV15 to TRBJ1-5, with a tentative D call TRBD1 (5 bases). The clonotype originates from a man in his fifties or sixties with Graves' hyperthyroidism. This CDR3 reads CATSRESPGRYQPQHF. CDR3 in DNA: TGTGCCACCAGCAGAGAGTCCCCAGGGAGGTATCAGCCCCAGCATTTT. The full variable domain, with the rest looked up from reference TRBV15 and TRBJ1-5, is DAMVIQNPRYQVTQFGKPVTLSCSQTLNHNVMYWYQQKSSQAPKLLFHYYDKDFNNEADTPDNFQSRRPNTSFCFLDIRSPGLGDTAMYLCATSRESPGRYQPQHFGDGTRLSIL.